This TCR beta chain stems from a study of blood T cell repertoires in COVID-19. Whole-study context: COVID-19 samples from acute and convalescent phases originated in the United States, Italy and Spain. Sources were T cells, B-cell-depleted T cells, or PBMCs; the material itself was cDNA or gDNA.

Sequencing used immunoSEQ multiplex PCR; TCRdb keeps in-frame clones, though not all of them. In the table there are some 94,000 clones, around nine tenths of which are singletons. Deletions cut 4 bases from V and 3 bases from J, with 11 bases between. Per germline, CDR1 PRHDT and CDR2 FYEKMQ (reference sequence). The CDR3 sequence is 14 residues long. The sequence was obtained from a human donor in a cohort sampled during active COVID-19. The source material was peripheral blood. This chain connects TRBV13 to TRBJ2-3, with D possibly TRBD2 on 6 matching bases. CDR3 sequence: CASSSRLETDTQYF. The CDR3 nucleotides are TGTGCCAGCAGCTCGAGACTAGAAACAGATACGCAGTATTTT. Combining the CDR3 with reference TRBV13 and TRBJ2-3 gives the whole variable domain AAGVIQSPRHLIKEKRETATLKCYPIPRHDTVYWYQQGPGQDPQFLISFYEKMQSDKGSIPDRFSAQQFSDYHSELNMSSLELGDSALYFCASSSRLETDTQYFGPGTRLTVL.